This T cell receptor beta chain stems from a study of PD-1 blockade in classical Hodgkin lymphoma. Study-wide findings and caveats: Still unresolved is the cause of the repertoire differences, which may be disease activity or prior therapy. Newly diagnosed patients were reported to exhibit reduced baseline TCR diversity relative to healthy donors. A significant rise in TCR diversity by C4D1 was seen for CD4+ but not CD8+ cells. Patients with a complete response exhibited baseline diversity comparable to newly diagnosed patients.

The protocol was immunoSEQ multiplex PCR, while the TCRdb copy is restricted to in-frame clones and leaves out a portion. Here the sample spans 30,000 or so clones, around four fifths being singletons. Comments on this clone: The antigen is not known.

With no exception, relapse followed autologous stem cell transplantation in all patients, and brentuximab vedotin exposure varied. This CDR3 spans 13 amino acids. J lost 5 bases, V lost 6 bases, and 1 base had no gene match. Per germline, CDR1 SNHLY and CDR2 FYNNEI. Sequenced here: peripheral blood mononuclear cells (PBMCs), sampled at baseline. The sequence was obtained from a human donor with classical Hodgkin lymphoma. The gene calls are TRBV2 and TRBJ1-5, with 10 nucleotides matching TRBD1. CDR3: CASRGTGDQPQHF. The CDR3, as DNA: TGTGCCAGCAGGGGGACAGGGGATCAGCCCCAGCATTTT.